A selection of T cell receptor beta chains follows, all from one sample in a study of OX40 agonist ivuxolimab in advanced cancers. Profiled with immunoSEQ multiplex PCR; TCRdb holds only in-frame clones, not every one. Of fewer than 100,000 clones listed, around 82% are singletons. Sample: CD4+ or CD8+ T cells sorted from blood, taken in a trial of the OX40 agonist ivuxolimab. These TCRs come from an adult with an advanced solid tumor such as melanoma, head and neck, liver or kidney cancer. The CDR3 runs from the conserved cysteine through the conserved F or W. Each record gives: CDR3 DNA, CDR3 protein, V gene, J gene, D gene, clone size. D genes are given only for firm matches. Rows give clone size only sometimes, using once, few, many, or a class for an expanded clone.

DNA: TGTGCCAGCAGTGAACCACAGGGTACCTACGAGCAGTACTTC
CDR3: CASSEPQGTYEQYF
V: TRBV6-1
J: TRBJ2-7
D: -
size: -

DNA: TGTGCCAGCAGCGTAGCAGGCGGGGGAGGTGGCACAGATACGCAGTATTTT
CDR3: CASSVAGGGGGTDTQYF
V: TRBV9
J: TRBJ2-3
D: TRBD2
size: -

DNA: TGTGCCAGCAGCTTAGCCTCGACAGCCCGCACAGATACGCAGTATTTT
CDR3: CASSLASTARTDTQYF
V: TRBV7-2
J: TRBJ2-3
D: -
size: once

DNA: TGTGCCAGTAGTATAAACTATGGCTACACCTTC
CDR3: CASSINYGYTF
V: TRBV19
J: TRBJ1-2
D: -
size: -

DNA: TGTGCCAGCAGAGGATTTGGCGCAGGGTTTAACTATGGCTACACCTTC
CDR3: CASRGFGAGFNYGYTF
V: TRBV5-8
J: TRBJ1-2
D: -
size: -

DNA: TGTGCCTGGAGCGGAAGGGAGAGGGACCTTAATGAAAAACTGTTTTTT
CDR3: CAWSGRERDLNEKLFF
V: TRBV30
J: TRBJ1-4
D: -
size: medium-sized

DNA: TGTGCCTGGAGTATACTAGCGGGGGGGCCGGAGACCCAGTACTTC
CDR3: CAWSILAGGPETQYF
V: TRBV30
J: TRBJ2-5
D: TRBD2
size: -

DNA: TGTGCCAGCAGGGTGGGACAGATCTCTGGAAACACCATATATTTT
CDR3: CASRVGQISGNTIYF
V: TRBV2
J: TRBJ1-3
D: TRBD1
size: -

DNA: TGTGCCAGCAGCTTAGAGACGGGTGGCTCTGAAGCTTTCTTT
CDR3: CASSLETGGSEAFF
V: TRBV7-6
J: TRBJ1-1
D: -
size: once

DNA: TGTGCCAGTAGACAAGACAGGGGGAACACTGAAGCTTTCTTT
CDR3: CASRQDRGNTEAFF
V: TRBV19
J: TRBJ1-1
D: TRBD1
size: -

DNA: TGTGCCAGCAGCTTGGGGTCAGGGAAAACTAATTCACCCCTCCACTTT
CDR3: CASSLGSGKTNSPLHF
V: TRBV5-4
J: TRBJ1-6
D: -
size: -

DNA: TGTGCCAGCAGCCAGGTGACAGGGGACGAGCAGTACTTC
CDR3: CASSQVTGDEQYF
V: TRBV4-2
J: TRBJ2-7
D: TRBD1
size: -

DNA: TGTGCCAGCAGCCGGGGGACCGAAAGCTCCTACGAGCAGTACTTC
CDR3: CASSRGTESSYEQYF
V: TRBV7-6
J: TRBJ2-7
D: -
size: -

DNA: TGCGCCAGCAGCAGGACGGCTATGAACACTGAAGCTTTCTTT
CDR3: CASSRTAMNTEAFF
V: TRBV10-2
J: TRBJ1-1
D: -
size: -

DNA: TGTGCCAGCAGCGCACCGGGACTAGCGGACAACACCGGGGAGCTGTTTTTT
CDR3: CASSAPGLADNTGELFF
V: TRBV9
J: TRBJ2-2
D: TRBD2
size: -

DNA: TGCGCCAGCAGCCTATCTACTAGCGGGATCACAGATACGCAGTATTTT
CDR3: CASSLSTSGITDTQYF
V: TRBV10-1
J: TRBJ2-3
D: TRBD2
size: -

DNA: TGCGCCAGCAGTCATCCGACGGGGAACACTGAAGCTTTCTTT
CDR3: CASSHPTGNTEAFF
V: TRBV23-1
J: TRBJ1-1
D: -
size: -

DNA: TGTGCCAGCAGTGGGGCACTCCCCGGGGAGCTGTTTTTT
CDR3: CASSGALPGELFF
V: TRBV14
J: TRBJ2-2
D: -
size: -

DNA: TGTGCCAGCTCACAGACCGGTAGAGTTGGTCCTAACTATGGCTACACCTTC
CDR3: CASSQTGRVGPNYGYTF
V: TRBV18
J: TRBJ1-2
D: -
size: -